These 3 T cell receptor beta chains came from one sample sequenced in a study of blood T cell repertoires in COVID-19. Libraries were prepared by immunoSEQ multiplex PCR; TCRdb keeps only in-frame clonotypes and omits some of them. The repertoire holds 280,000 or so clones, with nearly 90% as singletons. The sample consisted of PBMCs or T cells enriched from blood (not recorded which). The receptors were gathered from a woman aged 18-29 years with acute COVID-19.

The chain couples TRBV5-1 to TRBJ2-7; TRBD1 aligns across 8 bases. The V and J ends lost 3 bases and 4 bases, in that order; junction bases with no gene match: 9. Germline V gene lookup returns CDR1 SGHRS and CDR2 YFSETQ. This CDR3 has 15 amino acids. The DNA for the CDR3 is TGCGCCAGCAGCTCCTCCGGGACAGGCGTATACGAGCAGTACTTC. Translating it yields CASSSSGTGVYEQYF.

This chain joins TRBV5-6 and TRBJ2-2, with 12 bases aligning to TRBD1. The V segment lost 4 bases and the J segment 5 bases; nucleotides outside the gene matches: 15. Germline CDR1 reads SGHDT; CDR2 reads YYEEEE. This CDR3 region has 19 residues. The CDR3 nucleotides are TGTGCCAGCAGCCCCAAGCCGGGACAGGGGGCGTTCATGACCGGGGAGCTGTTTTTT. Translated: CASSPKPGQGAFMTGELFF.

The chain joins TRBV7-2 to TRBJ2-7; the D gene is possibly TRBD2 (6 bases). The CDR3 totals 14 residues. The germline gives CDR1 SGHTA, CDR2 FQGNSA. Trimming shortened V by 3 bases and J by 2 bases, and 11 bases separated the two germline ends. Written as DNA, the CDR3 is TGTGCCAGCAGCTTGAGCGGGCAGCCCTACGAGCAGTACTTC. It encodes CASSLSGQPYEQYF. Complete variable domain (other parts from reference TRBV7-2 and TRBJ2-7): GAGVSQSPSNKVTEKGKDVELRCDPISGHTALYWYRQSLGQGLEFLIYFQGNSAPDKSGLPSDRFSAERTGGSVSTLTIQRTQQEDSAVYLCASSLSGQPYEQYFGPGTRLTVT.